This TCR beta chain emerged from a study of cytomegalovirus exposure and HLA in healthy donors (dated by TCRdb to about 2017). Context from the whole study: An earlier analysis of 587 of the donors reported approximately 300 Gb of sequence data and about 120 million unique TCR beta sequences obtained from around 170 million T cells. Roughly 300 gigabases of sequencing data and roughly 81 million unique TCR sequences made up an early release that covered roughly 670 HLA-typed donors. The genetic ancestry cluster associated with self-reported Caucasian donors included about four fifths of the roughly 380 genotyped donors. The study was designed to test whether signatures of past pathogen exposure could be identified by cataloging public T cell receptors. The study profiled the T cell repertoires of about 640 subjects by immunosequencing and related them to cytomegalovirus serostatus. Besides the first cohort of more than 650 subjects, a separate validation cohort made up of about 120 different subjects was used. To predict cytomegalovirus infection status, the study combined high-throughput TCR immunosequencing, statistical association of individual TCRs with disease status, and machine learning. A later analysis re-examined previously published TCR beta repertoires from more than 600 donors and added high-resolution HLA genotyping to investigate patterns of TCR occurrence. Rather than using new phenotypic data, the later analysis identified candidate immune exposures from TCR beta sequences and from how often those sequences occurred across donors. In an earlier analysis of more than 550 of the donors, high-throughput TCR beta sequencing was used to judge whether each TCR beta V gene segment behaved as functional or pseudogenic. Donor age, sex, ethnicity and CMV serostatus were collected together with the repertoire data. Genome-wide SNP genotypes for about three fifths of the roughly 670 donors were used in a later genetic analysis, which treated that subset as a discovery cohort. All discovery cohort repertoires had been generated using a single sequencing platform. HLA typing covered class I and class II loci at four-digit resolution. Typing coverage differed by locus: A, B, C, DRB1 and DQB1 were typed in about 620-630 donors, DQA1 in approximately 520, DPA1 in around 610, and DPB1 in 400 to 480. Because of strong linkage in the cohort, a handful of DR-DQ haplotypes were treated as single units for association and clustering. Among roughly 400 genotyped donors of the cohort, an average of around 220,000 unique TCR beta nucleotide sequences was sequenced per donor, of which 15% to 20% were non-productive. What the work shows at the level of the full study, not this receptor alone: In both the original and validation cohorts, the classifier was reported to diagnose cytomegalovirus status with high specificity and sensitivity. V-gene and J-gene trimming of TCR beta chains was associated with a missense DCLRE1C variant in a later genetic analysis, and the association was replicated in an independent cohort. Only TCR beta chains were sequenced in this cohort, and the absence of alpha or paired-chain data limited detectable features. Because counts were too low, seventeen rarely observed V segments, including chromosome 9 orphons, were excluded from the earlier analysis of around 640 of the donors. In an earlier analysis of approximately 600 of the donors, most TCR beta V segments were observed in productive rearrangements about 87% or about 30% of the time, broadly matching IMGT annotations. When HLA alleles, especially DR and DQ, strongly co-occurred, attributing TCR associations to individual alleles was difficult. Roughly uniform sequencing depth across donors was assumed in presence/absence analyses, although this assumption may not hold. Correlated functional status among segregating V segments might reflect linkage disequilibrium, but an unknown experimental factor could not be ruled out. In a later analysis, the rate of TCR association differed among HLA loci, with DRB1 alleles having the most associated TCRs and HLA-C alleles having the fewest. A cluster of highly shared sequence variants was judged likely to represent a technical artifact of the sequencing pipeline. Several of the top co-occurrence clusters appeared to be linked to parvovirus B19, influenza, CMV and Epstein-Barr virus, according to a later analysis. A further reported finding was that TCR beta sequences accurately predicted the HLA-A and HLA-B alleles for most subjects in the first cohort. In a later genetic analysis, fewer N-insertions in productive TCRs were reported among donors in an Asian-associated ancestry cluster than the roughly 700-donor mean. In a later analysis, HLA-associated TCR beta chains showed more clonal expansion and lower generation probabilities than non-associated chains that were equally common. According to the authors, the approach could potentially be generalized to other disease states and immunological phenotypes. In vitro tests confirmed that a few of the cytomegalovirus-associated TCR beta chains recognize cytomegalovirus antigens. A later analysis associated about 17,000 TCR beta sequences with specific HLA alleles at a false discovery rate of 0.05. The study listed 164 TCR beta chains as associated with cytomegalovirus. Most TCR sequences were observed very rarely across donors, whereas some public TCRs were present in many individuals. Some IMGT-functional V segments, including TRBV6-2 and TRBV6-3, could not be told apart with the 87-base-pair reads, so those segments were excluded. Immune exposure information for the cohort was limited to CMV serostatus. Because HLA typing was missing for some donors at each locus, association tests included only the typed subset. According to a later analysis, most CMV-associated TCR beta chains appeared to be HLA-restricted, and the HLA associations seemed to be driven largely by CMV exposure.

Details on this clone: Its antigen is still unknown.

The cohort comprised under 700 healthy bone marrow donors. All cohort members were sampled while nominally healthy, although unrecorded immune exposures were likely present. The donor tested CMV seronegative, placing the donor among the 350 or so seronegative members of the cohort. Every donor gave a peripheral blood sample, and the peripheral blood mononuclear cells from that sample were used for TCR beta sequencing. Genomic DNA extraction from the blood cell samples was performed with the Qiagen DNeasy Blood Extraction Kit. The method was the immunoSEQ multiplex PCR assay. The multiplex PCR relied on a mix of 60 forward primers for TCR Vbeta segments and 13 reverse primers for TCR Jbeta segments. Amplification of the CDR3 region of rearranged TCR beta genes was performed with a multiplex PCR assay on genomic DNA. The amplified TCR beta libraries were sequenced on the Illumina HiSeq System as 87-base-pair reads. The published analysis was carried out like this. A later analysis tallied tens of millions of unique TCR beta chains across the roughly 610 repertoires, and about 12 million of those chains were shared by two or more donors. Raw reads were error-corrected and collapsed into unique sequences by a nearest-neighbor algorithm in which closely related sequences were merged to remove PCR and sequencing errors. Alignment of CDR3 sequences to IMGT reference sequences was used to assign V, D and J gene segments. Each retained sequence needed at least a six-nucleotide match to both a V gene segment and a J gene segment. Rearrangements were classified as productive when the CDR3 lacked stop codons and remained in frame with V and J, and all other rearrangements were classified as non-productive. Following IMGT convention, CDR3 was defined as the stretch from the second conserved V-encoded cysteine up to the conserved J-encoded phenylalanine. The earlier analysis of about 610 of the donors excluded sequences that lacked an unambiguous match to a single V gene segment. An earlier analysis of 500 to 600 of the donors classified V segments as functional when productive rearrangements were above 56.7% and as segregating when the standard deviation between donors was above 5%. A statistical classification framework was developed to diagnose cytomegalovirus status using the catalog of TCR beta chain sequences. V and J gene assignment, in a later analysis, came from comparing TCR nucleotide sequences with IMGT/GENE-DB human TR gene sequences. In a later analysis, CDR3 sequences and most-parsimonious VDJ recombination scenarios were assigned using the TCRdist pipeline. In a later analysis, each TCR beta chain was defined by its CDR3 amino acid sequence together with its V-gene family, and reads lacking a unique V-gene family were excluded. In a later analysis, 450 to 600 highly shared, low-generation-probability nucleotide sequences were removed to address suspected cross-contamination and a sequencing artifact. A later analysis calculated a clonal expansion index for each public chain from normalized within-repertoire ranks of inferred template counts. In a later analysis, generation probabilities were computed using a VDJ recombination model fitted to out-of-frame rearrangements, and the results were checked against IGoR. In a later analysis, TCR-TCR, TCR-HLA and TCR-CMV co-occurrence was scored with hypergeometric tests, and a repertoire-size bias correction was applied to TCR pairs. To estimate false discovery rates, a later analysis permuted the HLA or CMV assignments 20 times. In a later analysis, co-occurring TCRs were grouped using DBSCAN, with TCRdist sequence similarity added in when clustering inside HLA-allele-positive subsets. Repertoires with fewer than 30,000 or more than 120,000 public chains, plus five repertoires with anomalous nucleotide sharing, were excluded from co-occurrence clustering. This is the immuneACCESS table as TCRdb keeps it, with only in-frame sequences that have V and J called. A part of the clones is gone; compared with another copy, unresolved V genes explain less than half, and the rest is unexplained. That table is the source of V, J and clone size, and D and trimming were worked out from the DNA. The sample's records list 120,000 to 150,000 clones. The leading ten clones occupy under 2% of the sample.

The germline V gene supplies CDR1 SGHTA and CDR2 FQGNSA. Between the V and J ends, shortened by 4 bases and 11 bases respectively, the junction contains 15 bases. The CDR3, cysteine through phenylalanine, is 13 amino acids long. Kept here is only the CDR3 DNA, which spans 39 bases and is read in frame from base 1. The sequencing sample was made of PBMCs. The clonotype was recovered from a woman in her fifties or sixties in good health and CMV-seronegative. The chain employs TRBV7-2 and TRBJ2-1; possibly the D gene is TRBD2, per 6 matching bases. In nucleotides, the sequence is TGTGCCAGCAGCTCCGGAGGGTTCCCTAAGCAGTTCTTC. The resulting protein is CASSSGGFPKQFF.